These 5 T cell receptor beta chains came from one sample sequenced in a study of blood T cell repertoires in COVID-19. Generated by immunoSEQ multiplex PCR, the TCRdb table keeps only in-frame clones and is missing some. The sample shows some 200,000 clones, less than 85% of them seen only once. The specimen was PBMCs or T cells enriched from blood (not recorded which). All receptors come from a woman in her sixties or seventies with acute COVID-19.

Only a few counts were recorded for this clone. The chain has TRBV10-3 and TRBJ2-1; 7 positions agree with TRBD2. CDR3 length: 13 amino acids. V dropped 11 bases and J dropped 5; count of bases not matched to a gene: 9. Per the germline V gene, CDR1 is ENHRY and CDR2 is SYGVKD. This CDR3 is CAGGGDTHNEQFF. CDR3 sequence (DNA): TGTGCCGGGGGGGGAGATACCCACAATGAGCAGTTCTTC.

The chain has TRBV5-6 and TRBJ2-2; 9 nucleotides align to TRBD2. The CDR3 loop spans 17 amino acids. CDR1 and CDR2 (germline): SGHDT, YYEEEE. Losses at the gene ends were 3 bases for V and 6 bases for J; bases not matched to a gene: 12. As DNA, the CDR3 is TGTGCCAGCAGCTCCTGGGGGACTAGCCTCCCCGCCGGGGAGCTGTTTTTT. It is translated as CASSSWGTSLPAGELFF. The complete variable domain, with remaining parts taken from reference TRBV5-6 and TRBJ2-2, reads DAGVTQSPTHLIKTRGQQVTLRCSPKSGHDTVSWYQQALGQGPQFIFQYYEEEERQRGNFPDRFSGHQFPNYSSELNVNALLLGDSALYLCASSSWGTSLPAGELFFGEGSRLTVL.

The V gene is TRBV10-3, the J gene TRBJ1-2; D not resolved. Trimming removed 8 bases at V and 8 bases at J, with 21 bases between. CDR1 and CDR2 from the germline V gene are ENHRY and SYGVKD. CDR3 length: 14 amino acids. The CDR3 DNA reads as TGTGCCATCTGGGCCGGAGGGCGAGGGAACGGCTACACCTTC. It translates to CAIWAGGRGNGYTF.

CDR3 in DNA: TGTGCTAGTGGTTCGCCAGCGGGAGGCGGGAATGAGCAGTTCTTC. Translation: CASGSPAGGGNEQFF. This chain links TRBV12-5 with TRBJ2-1; 9 nucleotides match TRBD2. The trim removed 4 bases at V and 7 bases at J, leaving 8 bases unmatched. This CDR3 is 15 amino acids long. Germline V lookup: CDR1 LGHNT, CDR2 FRNRAP.

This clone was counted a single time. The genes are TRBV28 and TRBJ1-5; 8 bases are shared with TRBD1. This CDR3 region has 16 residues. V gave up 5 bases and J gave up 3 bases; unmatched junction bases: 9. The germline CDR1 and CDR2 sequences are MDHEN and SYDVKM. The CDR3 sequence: CASSKSTGANNQPQHF. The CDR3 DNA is TGTGCCAGCAGTAAATCGACAGGGGCAAACAATCAGCCCCAGCATTTT.